One and the same sample provided the 14 T cell receptor beta chains below, sequenced in a study of T cell responses to AZD1222 COVID-19 vaccine. Sequencing was performed with immunoSEQ multiplex PCR; in TCRdb, only in-frame clones are kept and a portion is missing. The sample shows roughly 100,000 clones, 90% of them seen only once. The source material was peripheral blood, sampled on day 0 of AZD1222 vaccination. These receptors were obtained from an adult in good health.

This chain connects TRBV5-1 to TRBJ1-2; D not resolved. Germline loops: CDR1 SGHRS, CDR2 YFSETQ. Trimming pared 7 bases from V and 2 bases from J, leaving 9 bases between. The CDR3 runs to 12 residues. The CDR3 bases are TGCGCCAGCGGGGTTCAGAACTATGGCTACACCTTC. It yields the protein CASGVQNYGYTF.

The chain carries TRBV7-8 and TRBJ1-2; D possibly corresponds to TRBD1 (5 bases). Germline-derived CDR1 and CDR2 are SGHVS and FQNEAQ. The CDR3 runs 14 residues. The V gene lost 0 bases and the J gene lost 8 bases, with 13 bases spanning the gap. Here the CDR3 DNA reads TGTGCCAGCAGCTTAGCTGGGTTAGGGGTAGGCTACACCTTC. Encoded protein: CASSLAGLGVGYTF.

This clone occurred a few times. V gene TRBV7-2 combines with J gene TRBJ1-2; 9 bases align to TRBD1. Trimming removed 3 bases from V and 2 bases from J; junction bases left unmatched: 7. This CDR3 contains 16 residues. The germline CDR1 and CDR2 sequences are SGHTA and FQGNSA. The CDR3 protein is CASSLAGTGQNYGYTF. The CDR3 DNA reads TGTGCCAGCAGCTTGGCCGGGACAGGGCAGAACTATGGCTACACCTTC.

The chain is built from TRBV13 and TRBJ2-2; possibly TRBD1 or TRBD2 for D (5 bases each). V was shortened by 6 bases and J by 3 bases, with 11 bases between the two germline ends. The CDR3 is 14 residues long. Germline lookup yields CDR1 PRHDT and CDR2 FYEKMQ (reference sequence). The CDR3 DNA reads as TGTGCCAGCAGTTCCCGGGGCTACACCGGGGAGCTGTTTTTT. Translation: CASSSRGYTGELFF.

V and J are TRBV3-1 (or the pseudogene TRBV3-2) and TRBJ2-3; weak D call: TRBD2 (5 bases). The V gene lost 4 bases and the J gene lost 8 bases, with 10 bases spanning the gap. Germline values: CDR1 LGHDT, CDR2 YNNKEL (reference sequence). The CDR3 consists of 12 residues. The CDR3 nucleotides are TGTGCCAGCAGCCTTTCTCGGGGTACGCAGTATTTT. Encoded protein: CASSLSRGTQYF.

The J gene is TRBJ1-3, the V gene TRBV7-2, with unresolved D. The CDR3 has 13 residues. Germline lookup yields CDR1 SGHTA and CDR2 FQGNSA. V lost 5 bases to trimming and J lost 9 bases, with 14 bases between them. The CDR3 region has the DNA TGTGCCAGCAGCGCCTATCAGTTATCCACCATATATTTT. Amino acids: CASSAYQLSTIYF. Supplemented by reference TRBV7-2 and TRBJ1-3, the full variable domain reads GAGVSQSPSNKVTEKGKDVELRCDPISGHTALYWYRQSLGQGLEFLIYFQGNSAPDKSGLPSDRFSAERTGGSVSTLTIQRTQQEDSAVYLCASSAYQLSTIYFGEGSWLTVV.

The chain uses TRBV29-1 and TRBJ2-3; D unresolved. Germline V lookup: CDR1 SQVTM, CDR2 ANQGSEA. Trimming pared 3 bases from V and 0 bases from J, leaving 13 bases between. The CDR3 consists of 15 residues. The CDR3 DNA follows: TGCAGCGTTGACCTGACCGACTCTAGCACAGATACGCAGTATTTT. It translates to CSVDLTDSSTDTQYF.

The table lists this clone with a few counts. This chain connects TRBV19 to TRBJ2-1; D is tentatively TRBD1 or TRBD2 (7 bases each). V was cut by 3 bases and J by 8 bases, with 14 bases left in between. This CDR3 is built from 14 residues. CDR1 and CDR2 (germline): LNHDA, SQIVND (reference sequence). This CDR3 is CASSIRGREDEQFF. For the CDR3, the DNA is TGTGCCAGTAGTATCAGGGGGAGGGAGGATGAGCAGTTCTTC.

The chain combines TRBV5-1 with TRBJ2-5; the D is unclear. CDR1 is SGHRS, CDR2 YFSETQ, per germline. CDR3 length: 13 residues. V was trimmed by 3 bases and J by 5 bases, leaving 11 bases between them. CDR3 sequence reads: CASSSSNGETQYF. In nucleotides, the CDR3 is TGCGCCAGCAGCTCCTCTAACGGGGAGACCCAGTACTTC. Full variable domain (rest looked up from reference TRBV5-1 and TRBJ2-5): KAGVTQTPRYLIKTRGQQVTLSCSPISGHRSVSWYQQTPGQGLQFLFEYFSETQRNKGNFPGRFSGRQFSNSRSEMNVSTLELGDSALYLCASSSSNGETQYFGPGTRLLVL.

V and J are TRBV21-1 and TRBJ2-1. TRBV21-1 is reported as a pseudogene. The length of the CDR3 is 15 residues. The CDR3 region has the DNA TGTGCCAGCAGCAAAGACGGACGGGCCCACAATGAGCAGTTCTTC. Translating it yields CASSKDGRAHNEQFF.

The chain uses TRBV28 and TRBJ1-6; 9 bases line up with TRBD1. With V trimmed by 8 bases and J by 10 bases, 12 bases remained unmatched. In germline, CDR1 is MDHEN, CDR2 SYDVKM. CDR3 length: 15 residues. The CDR3 nucleotides read TGTGCCAGCGGTATACCGGGACAGGGTTCCTCACCCCTCCACTTT. It encodes CASGIPGQGSSPLHF.

This clone appeared once. The genes are TRBV9 and TRBJ1-5; D is perhaps TRBD1 (5 bases). CDR1 and CDR2 from the germline V gene are SGDLS and YYNGEE. V was shortened by 0 bases and J by 2 bases, with 12 bases between the two germline ends. The length of the CDR3 is 16 residues. The CDR3 nucleotides are TGTGCCAGCAGCGTAGGGGGACCGACCCGCAATCAGCCCCAGCATTTT. This gives the protein CASSVGGPTRNQPQHF.

J is TRBJ2-1 and V is TRBV9; D gene unclear. Germline V CDR1 and CDR2: SGDLS, YYNGEE. Between the trimmed V and J ends, which lost 0 bases and 8 bases, there was a span of 6 bases. This CDR3 has 12 residues. CDR3 bases: TGTGCCAGCAGCGTAGTAAGGGATGAGCAGTTCTTC. Translation gives CASSVVRDEQFF.

This clone was picked up a small number of times. This chain links TRBV6-2 or TRBV6-3 with TRBJ2-1, with 8 bases fitting TRBD2. CDR1 is MNHEY, CDR2 SVGEGT, per germline. This CDR3 comprises 16 residues. V gave up 5 bases and J gave up 1 base; unmatched junction bases: 7. CDR3 coding DNA: TGTGCCAGCAGTAGTGCTACTAGCGGTTCCTACAATGAGCAGTTCTTC. Amino acid sequence: CASSSATSGSYNEQFF.